A single T cell receptor (beta chain) is shown here with its context. Its antigen is still unknown. The entry originates in a study of T cell responses to AZD1222 COVID-19 vaccine. Study-level points and caveats: Of spike-specific TCRs, nearly half reportedly target regions left unmutated in variants. Donors were largely white British and mainly female; clonal diversity was possibly underestimated. Spike-wide coverage was observed for vaccine-associated CD4 TCRs, with dominant responses at 160-218 and 743-854.

Clones were read by immunoSEQ multiplex PCR, and TCRdb kept only the in-frame ones, dropping some. The sample shows 100,000 to 150,000 clones, around 90% of them seen only once. There are 15 residues in the CDR3. Germline trimming cut 4 bases from V and 3 bases from J; bases unmatched to any gene: 2. CDR1 is WNHNN and CDR2 is SYGVQD in the germline V gene (reference sequence). The chain is built from TRBV10-1 and TRBJ2-2; TRBD2 matches at 10 bases. This receptor was identified in an adult in good health. Sequences were derived from peripheral blood, sampled on day 0 of AZD1222 vaccination. CDR3 nucleotides: TGCGCCAGCAGTGTAAGCGGGAGGGACACCGGGGAGCTGTTTTTT. It encodes CASSVSGRDTGELFF.